The 4 T cell receptor beta chains below come from one sample, sequenced in a study of shared clonotypes between healthy human individuals. The naive CD8 fraction comprised CD45RO-negative cells positively selected for CCR7 and excluded terminally differentiated effector memory CD45RA+ cells. Libraries were prepared by immunoSEQ multiplex PCR; TCRdb keeps only in-frame clonotypes and omits some of them. The sample has approximately 720,000 clones, roughly nine tenths seen once; the top ten hold 24%. Sequenced: naive CD8+ T cells sorted from blood. Every receptor here comes from a man aged 30 to 39 in good health.

V and J are TRBV9 and TRBJ1-2; D gene unclear. This CDR3 is built from 12 residues. The V end lost 0 bases, the J end lost 7 bases, and 7 bases lay between the germline ends. Germline V gives CDR1 SGDLS, CDR2 YYNGEE. Here the CDR3 reads CASSVDSFGYTF. CDR3 bases: TGTGCCAGCAGCGTAGACAGTTTTGGCTACACCTTC.

The chain joins TRBV6-1 to TRBJ1-1; D remains ambiguous. Germline CDR1 MNHNS, CDR2 SASEGT. V was pared by 8 bases and J by 0 bases, with 7 bases between. This CDR3 comprises 12 residues. The CDR3 reads CASVSMNTEAFF. CDR3 DNA sequence: TGTGCCAGCGTTTCCATGAACACTGAAGCTTTCTTT.

The V and J genes are TRBV7-6 and TRBJ1-3; the D gene is possibly TRBD1 (6 bases). Germline V lookup: CDR1 SGHVS, CDR2 FNYEAQ. Between the trimmed V and J ends, which lost 2 bases and 1 base, there was a span of 15 bases. This CDR3 is built from 17 residues. The CDR3 bases are TGTGCCAGCAGCTTAAGACAGGTCAGCTTATCTGGAAACACCATATATTTT. Amino acids: CASSLRQVSLSGNTIYF.

In this sample, this clone turned up a few times. DNA for the CDR3: TGTGCCAGCGGCCTAAACAGGGACAACCCTAATGAAAAACTGTTTTTT. Translating it yields CASGLNRDNPNEKLFF. The chain links TRBV6-6 to TRBJ1-4; TRBD1 might be the D (6 bases). The CDR3 is 16 residues long. The germline V gene encodes CDR1 MNHNY and CDR2 SVGAGI (reference sequence). Trimming left V 8 bases short and J 3 bases short, with 19 bases between.